Below are 13 T cell receptor beta chains sequenced from a single sample in a study of blood T cells in healthy people across ages. Primed by a sample-barcoded 5' primer and a J-beta primer mix, a second PCR proceeded for about 7 to 11 cycles. Using its own MiXCR run on the 5' RACE reads, TCRdb lists one record per CDR3 protein. This sample has approximately 790,000 distinct CDR3 sequences; around 62% occur once, and the top ten carry around a quarter. Input material: blood. The receptors here all came from a man younger than 40 in good health.

The V gene is TRBV7-9, the J gene TRBJ1-1, with D maybe TRBD1 (6 bases). CDR1 is SEHNR, CDR2 FQNEAQ, per germline (reference sequence). The CDR3 sequence is 12 residues long. Between the trimmed V and J ends, which lost 9 bases and 6 bases, there was a span of 14 bases. The CDR3 DNA reads as TGTGCCAGTTGGGGGCCTGTCGCTGAAGCTTTCTTT. Its protein product is CASWGPVAEAFF.

The table lists this clonotype with a few counts. The chain uses TRBV20-1 and TRBJ2-3; 11 bases agree with TRBD2. V lost 6 bases to trimming and J lost 6 bases; unmatched junction nucleotides: 8. Germline CDR1 and CDR2: DFQATT and SNEGSKA (reference sequence). The CDR3 consists of 14 residues. DNA for the CDR3: TGCAGTGCGCCGACTAGCGGGGTCCTCGATACGCAGTATTTT. The encoded protein is CSAPTSGVLDTQYF.

This clonotype showed up just once. The junction shows a germline mismatch at one end, possibly a read error. This chain joins TRBV5-1 and TRBJ2-1; 11 bases map to TRBD2. This CDR3 is built from 17 residues. The germline gives CDR1 SGHRS, CDR2 YFSETQ. CDR3 protein: CASSSPSGGPSHNEQFF. CDR3 nucleotides: TGCGCCAGCAGCTCTCCTAGCGGGGGGCCCTCCCACAATGAGCAGTTCTTC.

The V call is TRBV9, the J call TRBJ2-3; D possibly matches TRBD1 or TRBD2 (5 bases each). This CDR3 contains 17 residues. Germline V gives CDR1 SGDLS, CDR2 YYNGEE. Between the trimmed V and J ends, which lost 4 bases and 2 bases, there was a span of 20 bases. The chain's CDR3 is CASSRPGPLGTTDTQYF. In DNA, the CDR3 is TGTGCCAGCAGCAGACCGGGACCCCTAGGGACCACAGATACGCAGTATTTT.

The chain links TRBV3-1 to TRBJ2-4, with 9 bases lining up with TRBD2. The J call may be mistaken, given a closer DNA end match to TRBJ2-7. The CDR3 covers 15 residues. Per germline, CDR1 LGHDT and CDR2 YNNKEL (reference sequence). This CDR3 reads CASSQGGGVPYEQYF. The CDR3 bases are TGTGCCAGCAGCCAAGGCGGGGGGGTTCCCTACGAGCAGTACTTC.

CDR3 coding DNA: TGCAGTGCTAGTGAGGCCCCCACGGGCGAGCAGTACTTC. It encodes CSASEAPTGEQYF. The V and J genes are TRBV20-1 and TRBJ2-7; D is unresolved. The V end lost 3 bases, the J end lost 6 bases, and 15 bases lay between the germline ends. This CDR3 is built from 13 residues. Germline V gene lookup returns CDR1 DFQATT and CDR2 SNEGSKA (reference sequence).

The rearrangement links TRBV5-1 to TRBJ2-1; 8 bases agree with TRBD1. V dropped 4 bases and J dropped 9; count of bases not matched to a gene: 6. Germline CDR1 and CDR2: SGHRS and YFSETQ. This CDR3 is 13 amino acids long. For the CDR3, the DNA is TGCGCCAGCAGCCAGGGACAGGCCGGTGAGCAGTTCTTC. Its translation: CASSQGQAGEQFF.

The chain has TRBV27 and TRBJ2-7; the D call may be TRBD1 or TRBD2 (6 bases each). Looked up from germline, CDR1 is MNHEY and CDR2 is SMNVEV (reference sequence). The CDR3 runs 16 residues. V lost 2 bases and J lost 7, with 21 bases in between. CDR3 coding DNA: TGTGCCAGCAGTTTACTTACCGCGAGGGGGGCCAATGAGCAGTACTTC. Its translation: CASSLLTARGANEQYF.

This clonotype was recorded only once. V gene TRBV4-2 combines with J gene TRBJ2-3, with 7 bases that match TRBD2. The CDR3 is 14 amino acids. With 5 bases clipped from V and 4 bases from J, the junction kept 6 bases outside the gene matches. From germline, CDR1 is LGHNA and CDR2 YNFKEQ. The CDR3 reads CASSGDGGSDTQYF. The CDR3, as DNA: TGTGCCAGCAGCGGAGACGGGGGGTCAGATACGCAGTATTTT.

This clonotype was detected only a few times. The chain has TRBV6-5 and TRBJ2-6; possibly TRBD1 for D (6 bases). The length of the CDR3 is 15 residues. Germline CDR1 and CDR2: MNHEY and SVGAGI. The V end was cut by 6 bases, the J end by 2 bases, with 11 bases between. The CDR3 DNA reads TGTGCCAGCAGCCCTAACAGGGCTGGGGCCAACGTCCTGACTTTC. Translated, it gives CASSPNRAGANVLTF.

To note about this clonotype: A much larger clone differs from this one at a single base, so this may be a read error. The chain is built from TRBV7-8 and TRBJ2-4; D unclear. The germline gives CDR1 SGHVS, CDR2 FQNEAQ. The CDR3 loop spans 11 amino acids. CDR3 nucleotides: TGTGCCAACAGCTTAGCCCGGGCGCAGTACTTC. Translating gives CANSLARAQYF. Based on the CDR3 plus reference TRBV7-8 and TRBJ2-4, the full variable domain is GAGVSQSPRYKVAKRGQDVALRCDPISGHVSLFWYQQALGQGPEFLTYFQNEAQLDKSGLPSDRFFAERPEGSVSTLKIQRTQQEDSAVYLCANSLARAQYFGAGTRLSVL.

This clonotype was found a few times. The chain carries TRBV6-2 or TRBV6-3 and TRBJ1-2; no definite D call. CDR3 length: 11 amino acids. Germline V lookup: CDR1 MNHEY, CDR2 SVGEGT. V lost 4 bases and J 8 bases, leaving 8 bases between the germline ends. Here the CDR3 reads CASSSLGGYTF. The CDR3 bases are TGTGCCAGCAGTTCTCTCGGCGGCTACACCTTC.

The V and J genes are TRBV27 and TRBJ2-3; D remains ambiguous. The CDR3 has 12 residues. CDR1 is MNHEY, CDR2 SMNVEV, per germline (reference sequence). V lost 5 bases, J lost 2 bases, and 5 bases lay in between. The CDR3 DNA is TGTGCCAGCAGTGGGATCACAGATACGCAGTATTTT. Amino acid sequence: CASSGITDTQYF.